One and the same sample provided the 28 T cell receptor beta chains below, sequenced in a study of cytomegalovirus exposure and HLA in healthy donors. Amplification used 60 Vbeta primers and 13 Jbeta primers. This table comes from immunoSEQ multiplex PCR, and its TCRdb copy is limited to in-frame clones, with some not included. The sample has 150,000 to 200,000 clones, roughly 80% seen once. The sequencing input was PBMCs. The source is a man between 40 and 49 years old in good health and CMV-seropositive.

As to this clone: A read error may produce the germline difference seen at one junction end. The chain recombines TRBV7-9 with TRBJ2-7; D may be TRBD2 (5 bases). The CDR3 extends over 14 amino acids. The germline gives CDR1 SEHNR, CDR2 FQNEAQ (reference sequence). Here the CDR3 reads CSSSLVAASGEQYF. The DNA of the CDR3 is TGTTCCAGCAGCTTAGTTGCGGCCTCGGGGGAGCAGTACTTC.

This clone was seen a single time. CDR3 DNA sequence: TGTGCCAGCAGCTTCCCGACTAGCGGGACGAACAATGAGCAGTTCTTC. It yields the protein CASSFPTSGTNNEQFF. The rearrangement uses TRBV7-2 and TRBJ2-1, with 11 bases matching TRBD2. The germline V gene encodes CDR1 SGHTA and CDR2 FQGNSA. V shed 3 bases and J 5 bases; nucleotides not matched to a gene: 6. This CDR3 is built from 16 residues.

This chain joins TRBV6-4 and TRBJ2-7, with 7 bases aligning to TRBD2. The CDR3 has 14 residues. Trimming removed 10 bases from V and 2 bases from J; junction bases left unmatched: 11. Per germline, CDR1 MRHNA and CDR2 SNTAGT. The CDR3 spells CATNGGMPPYEQYF. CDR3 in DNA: TGTGCCACAAACGGGGGGATGCCGCCCTACGAGCAGTACTTC.

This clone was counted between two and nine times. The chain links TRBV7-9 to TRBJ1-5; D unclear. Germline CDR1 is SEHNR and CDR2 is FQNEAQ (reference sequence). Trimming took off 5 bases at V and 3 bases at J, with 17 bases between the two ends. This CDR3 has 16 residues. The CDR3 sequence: CASSLGGGRDNQPQHF. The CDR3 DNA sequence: TGTGCCAGCAGCCTGGGTGGAGGGAGGGACAATCAGCCCCAGCATTTT.

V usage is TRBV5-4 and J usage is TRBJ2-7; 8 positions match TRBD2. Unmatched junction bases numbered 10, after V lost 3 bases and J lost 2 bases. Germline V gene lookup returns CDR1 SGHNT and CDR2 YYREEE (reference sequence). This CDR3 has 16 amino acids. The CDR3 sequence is CASSYQKTSATYEQYF. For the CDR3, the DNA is TGTGCCAGCAGCTATCAGAAGACTAGCGCAACCTACGAGCAGTACTTC.

DNA of the CDR3: TGTGCCAGCAGTTACAGGGACAGGGATCAGCCCCAGCATTTT. Protein: CASSYRDRDQPQHF. The V and J genes are TRBV6-5 and TRBJ1-5; TRBD1 aligns across 9 bases. Germline CDR1 is MNHEY and CDR2 is SVGAGI. V was clipped by 2 bases and J by 5 bases; unmatched bases: 1. This CDR3 has 14 amino acids.

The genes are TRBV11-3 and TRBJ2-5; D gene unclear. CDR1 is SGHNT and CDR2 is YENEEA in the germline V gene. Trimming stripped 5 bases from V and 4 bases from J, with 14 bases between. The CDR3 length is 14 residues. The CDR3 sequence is CASSPRGQLETQYF. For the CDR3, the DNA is TGTGCCAGCAGCCCGCGTGGGCAGCTAGAGACCCAGTACTTC.

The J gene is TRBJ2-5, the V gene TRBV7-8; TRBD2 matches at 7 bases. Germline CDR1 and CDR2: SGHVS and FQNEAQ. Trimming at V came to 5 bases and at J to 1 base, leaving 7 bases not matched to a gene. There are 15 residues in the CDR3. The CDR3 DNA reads TGTGCCAGCAGCAGCGGGACTCCATCCCAAGAGACCCAGTACTTC. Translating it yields CASSSGTPSQETQYF.

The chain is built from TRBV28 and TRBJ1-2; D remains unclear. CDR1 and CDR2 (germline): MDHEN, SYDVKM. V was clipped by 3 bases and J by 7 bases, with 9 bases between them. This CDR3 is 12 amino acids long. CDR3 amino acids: CASSLRGSGYTF. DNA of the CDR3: TGTGCCAGCAGTTTGCGGGGTAGTGGCTACACCTTC.

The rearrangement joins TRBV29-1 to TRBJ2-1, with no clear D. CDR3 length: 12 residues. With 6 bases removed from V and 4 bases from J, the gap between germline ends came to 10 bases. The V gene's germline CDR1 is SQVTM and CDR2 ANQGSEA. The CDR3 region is CSVREAYNEQFF. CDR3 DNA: TGCAGCGTGCGAGAGGCGTACAATGAGCAGTTCTTC.

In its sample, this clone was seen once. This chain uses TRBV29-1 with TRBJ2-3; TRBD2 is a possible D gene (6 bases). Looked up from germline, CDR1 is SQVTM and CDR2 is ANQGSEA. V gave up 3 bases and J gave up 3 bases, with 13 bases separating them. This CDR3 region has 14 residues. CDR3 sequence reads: CSVETWGRTDTQYF. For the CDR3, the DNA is TGCAGCGTTGAGACGTGGGGGAGGACAGATACGCAGTATTTT.

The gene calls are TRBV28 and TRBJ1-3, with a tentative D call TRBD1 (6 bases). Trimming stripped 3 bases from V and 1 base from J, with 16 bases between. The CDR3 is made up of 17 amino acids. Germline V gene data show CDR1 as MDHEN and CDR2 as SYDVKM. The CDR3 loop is CASSFGWAGESGNTIYF. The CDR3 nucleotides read TGTGCCAGCAGTTTCGGTTGGGCAGGGGAATCTGGAAACACCATATATTTT.

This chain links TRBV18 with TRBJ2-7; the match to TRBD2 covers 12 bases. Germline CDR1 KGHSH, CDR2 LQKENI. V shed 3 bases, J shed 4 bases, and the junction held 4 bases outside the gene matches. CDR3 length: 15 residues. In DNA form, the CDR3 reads TGTGCCAGCTCACCCGGACTAGCGGGAAAGTACGAGCAGTACTTC. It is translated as CASSPGLAGKYEQYF.

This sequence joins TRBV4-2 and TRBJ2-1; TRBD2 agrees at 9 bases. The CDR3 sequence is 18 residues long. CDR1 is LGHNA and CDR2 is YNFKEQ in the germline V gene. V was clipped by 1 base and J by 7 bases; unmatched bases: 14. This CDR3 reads CASSQVGAALAGFNEQFF. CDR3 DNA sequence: TGTGCCAGCAGCCAAGTGGGGGCCGCGCTAGCGGGATTTAATGAGCAGTTCTTC.

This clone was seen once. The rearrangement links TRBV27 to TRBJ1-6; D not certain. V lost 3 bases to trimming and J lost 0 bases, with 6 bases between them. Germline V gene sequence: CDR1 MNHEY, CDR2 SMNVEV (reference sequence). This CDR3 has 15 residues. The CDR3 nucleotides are TGTGCCAGCAGTTTCTACAGCTCCTATAATTCACCCCTCCACTTT. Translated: CASSFYSSYNSPLHF.

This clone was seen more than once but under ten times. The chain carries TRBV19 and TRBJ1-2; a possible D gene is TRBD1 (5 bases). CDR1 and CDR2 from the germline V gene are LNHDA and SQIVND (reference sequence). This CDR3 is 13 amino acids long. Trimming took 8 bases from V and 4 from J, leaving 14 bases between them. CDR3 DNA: TGTGCCAGTCGCTCGGGGGGGGGCTATGGCTACACCTTC. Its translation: CASRSGGGYGYTF.

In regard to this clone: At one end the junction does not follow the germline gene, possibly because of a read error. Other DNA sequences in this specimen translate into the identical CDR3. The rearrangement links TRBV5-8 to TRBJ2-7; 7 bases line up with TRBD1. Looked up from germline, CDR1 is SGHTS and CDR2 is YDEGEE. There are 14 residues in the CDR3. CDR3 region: CASSPRTGSYEQYF. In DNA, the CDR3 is TGTGCTAGCAGCCCCAGGACAGGTTCCTACGAGCAGTACTTC.

The CDR3 region is CSVSQRQGPPADTQYF. In DNA form, the CDR3 reads TGCAGCGTGAGCCAACGTCAGGGCCCTCCCGCAGATACGCAGTATTTT. J is TRBJ2-3 and V is TRBV29-1; TRBD1 is a possible D gene (5 bases). The CDR3 runs 16 residues. V lost 6 bases, J lost 4 bases, and 23 bases lay in between. Germline CDR1 SQVTM, CDR2 ANQGSEA.

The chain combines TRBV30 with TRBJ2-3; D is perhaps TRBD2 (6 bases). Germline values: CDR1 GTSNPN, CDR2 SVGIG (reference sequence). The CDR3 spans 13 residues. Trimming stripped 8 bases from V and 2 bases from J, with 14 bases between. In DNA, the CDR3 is TGTGCCGCGGACTACGACTCCACAGATACGCAGTATTTT. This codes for CAADYDSTDTQYF.

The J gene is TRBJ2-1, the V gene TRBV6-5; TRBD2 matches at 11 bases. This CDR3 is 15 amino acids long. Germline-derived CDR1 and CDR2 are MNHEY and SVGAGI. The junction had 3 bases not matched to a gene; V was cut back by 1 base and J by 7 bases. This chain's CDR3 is CASSYFGTSGNEQFF. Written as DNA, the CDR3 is TGTGCCAGCAGTTACTTCGGGACTAGCGGAAATGAGCAGTTCTTC.

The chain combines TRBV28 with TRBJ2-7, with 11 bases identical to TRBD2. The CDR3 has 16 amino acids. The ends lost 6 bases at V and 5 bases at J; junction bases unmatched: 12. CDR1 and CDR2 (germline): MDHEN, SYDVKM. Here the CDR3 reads CASSTSGSIRRNEQYF. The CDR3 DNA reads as TGTGCCAGCAGCACTAGCGGGAGTATTAGAAGGAACGAGCAGTACTTC.

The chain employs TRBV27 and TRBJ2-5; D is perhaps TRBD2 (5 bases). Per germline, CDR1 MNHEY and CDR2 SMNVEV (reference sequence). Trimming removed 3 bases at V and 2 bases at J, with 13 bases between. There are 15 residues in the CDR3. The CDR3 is CASSFRGPIQETQYF. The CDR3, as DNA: TGTGCCAGCAGTTTCCGGGGTCCAATACAAGAGACCCAGTACTTC.

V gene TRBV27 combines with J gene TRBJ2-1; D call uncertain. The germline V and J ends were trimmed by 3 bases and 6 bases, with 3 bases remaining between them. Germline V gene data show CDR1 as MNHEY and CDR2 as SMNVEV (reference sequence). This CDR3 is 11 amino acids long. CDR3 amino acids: CASSFSNEQFF. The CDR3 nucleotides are TGTGCCAGCAGTTTCTCCAATGAGCAGTTCTTC.

The CDR3 DNA sequence: TGTGCCAGCAGCCAAGGGGACAGTAACACCGGGGAGCTGTTTTTT. Translation gives CASSQGDSNTGELFF. This chain links TRBV7-9 with TRBJ2-2, with 7 bases that match TRBD1. The CDR3 totals 15 residues. The germline V gene has CDR1 SEHNR and CDR2 FQNEAQ (reference sequence). The ends lost 5 bases at V and 2 bases at J; junction bases unmatched: 5.

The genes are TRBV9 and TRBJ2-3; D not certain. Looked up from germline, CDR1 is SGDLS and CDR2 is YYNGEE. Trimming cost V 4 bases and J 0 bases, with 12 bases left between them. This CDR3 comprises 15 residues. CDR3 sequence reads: CASSSRTASTDTQYF. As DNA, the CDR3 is TGTGCCAGCAGCTCCCGCACAGCCAGCACAGATACGCAGTATTTT.

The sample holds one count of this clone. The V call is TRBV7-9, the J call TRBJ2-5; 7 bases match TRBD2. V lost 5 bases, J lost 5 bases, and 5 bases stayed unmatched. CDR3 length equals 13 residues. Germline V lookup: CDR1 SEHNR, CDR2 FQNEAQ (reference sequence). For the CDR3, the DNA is TGTGCCAGCAGCCCAGGACTAGTGGAGACCCAGTACTTC. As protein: CASSPGLVETQYF.

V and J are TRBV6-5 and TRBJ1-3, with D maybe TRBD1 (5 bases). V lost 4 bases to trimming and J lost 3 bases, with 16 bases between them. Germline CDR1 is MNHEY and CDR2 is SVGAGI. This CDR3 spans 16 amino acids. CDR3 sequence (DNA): TGTGCCAGCAGTTCCCTTGGGGGACTTAATGGAAACACCATATATTTT. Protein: CASSSLGGLNGNTIYF.

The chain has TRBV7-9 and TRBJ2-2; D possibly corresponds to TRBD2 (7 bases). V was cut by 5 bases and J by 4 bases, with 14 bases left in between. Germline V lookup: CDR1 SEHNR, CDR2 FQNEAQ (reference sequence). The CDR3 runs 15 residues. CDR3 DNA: TGTGCCAGCAGCCTCGCGGGGGCGGGCACCGGGGAGCTGTTTTTT. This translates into CASSLAGAGTGELFF.